This is a list of T cell receptor beta chains from one sample in a study of beta chain features in type 1 diabetes. Produced via immunoSEQ multiplex PCR; TCRdb's table is partial and in-frame only. Among tens of thousands of clones listed, about 51% were seen once. The sample comprised Tregs from blood. The receptors come from a woman aged 18-29 years in good health. Both conserved end residues are part of each CDR3. D genes are given only for firm matches. The size of a clone is reported for some rows only, either as once, few or many, or as a class for expanded clones.

TGTGCCATCAGGGAGGAGGGCGGTTCCTACGAGCAGTACTTC | CAIREEGGSYEQYF | - | TRBV10-3 | few | TRBJ2-7
TGTGCCGTCGCAGGGAGGCAGCGCCGGGAACAGTACTTC | CAVAGRQRREQYF | - | TRBV15 | - | TRBJ2-7
TGTGCCAGCAGGGGGGCAGGTGGAAGAGAGACCCAGTACTTC | CASRGAGGRETQYF | - | TRBV6-1 | - | TRBJ2-5
TGTGCCAGCAGCCTCAAAATAGCGGATTTCGACGAGCAGTACTTC | CASSLKIADFDEQYF | - | TRBV11-2 | once | TRBJ2-7
TGTGCCAGCGGGACAGGAGAACAGTACTATGGCTACACCTTC | CASGTGEQYYGYTF | TRBD1 | TRBV28 | - | TRBJ1-2
TGTGCCAGCAGCCCAATCGAGGGCTCCTACGAGCAGTACTTC | CASSPIEGSYEQYF | - | TRBV7-8 | - | TRBJ2-7
TGTGCCAGCTATAAACAGGGGGCCTCAACTGAAGCTTTCTTT | CASYKQGASTEAFF | TRBD1 | TRBV6-1 | - | TRBJ1-1
TGTGCCAGCAGCTTGGTCAACAGTGGGGAGCAGTTCTTC | CASSLVNSGEQFF | - | TRBV7-3 | - | TRBJ2-1
TGTGCCAGCAGGGGGACAGGGGGCAATCAGCCCCAGCATTTT | CASRGTGGNQPQHF | TRBD1 | TRBV6-5 | - | TRBJ1-5
TGTGCCAGCAGCCACTCGCTCGCCTCCTACAATGAGCAGTTCTTC | CASSHSLASYNEQFF | - | TRBV27 | - | TRBJ2-1
TGTGCCAGCAGCTTAGGACAGGGGGCTAACTATGGCTACACCTTC | CASSLGQGANYGYTF | TRBD1 | TRBV7-2 | - | TRBJ1-2
TGTGCCAGCAGCGTAGTCCCGACAGGGGGCCTGGATGAGCAGTTCTTC | CASSVVPTGGLDEQFF | TRBD1 | TRBV9 | - | TRBJ2-1
TGTGCCAGCAGCTTAACAGGGAACAGGGGAAACACCATATATTTT | CASSLTGNRGNTIYF | - | TRBV7-9 | medium-sized | TRBJ1-3
TGTGCCAGCAGCCAAAACAGGGGCGGTGAGCAGTTCTTC | CASSQNRGGEQFF | TRBD1 | TRBV4-2 | - | TRBJ2-1
TGTGCCAGCAGTAGCCGGGACACGAATGAAAAACTGTTTTTT | CASSSRDTNEKLFF | - | TRBV6-5 | - | TRBJ1-4
TGCGCCAGCAGCCAAGATGAGGGAGTCTCTTCATACAATGAGCAGTTCTTC | CASSQDEGVSSYNEQFF | - | TRBV4-1 | - | TRBJ2-1
TGTGCCAGCAGCCCTGGGGGTGGGACAGGGCTTGATACGCAGTATTTT | CASSPGGGTGLDTQYF | TRBD1 | TRBV7-2 | - | TRBJ2-3
TGTGCCAGCAGTTCCCCACTCTATGGCTACACCTTC | CASSSPLYGYTF | - | TRBV6-5 | - | TRBJ1-2
TGCGCCAGCAGCTTAGAGAAACCGGGACTAGCGGGAGGGGCGTGGGATGAGCAGTTCTTC | CASSLEKPGLAGGAWDEQFF | TRBD2 | TRBV5-1 | - | TRBJ2-1
TGCGCCAGCAAAGACAGTACTTCAACTAATGAAAAACTGTTTTTT | CASKDSTSTNEKLFF | - | TRBV5-1 | - | TRBJ1-4
TGTGCCAGCTCACCCCCGGGACAGGCCTACTACGAGCAGTACTTC | CASSPPGQAYYEQYF | TRBD1 | TRBV18 | once | TRBJ2-7
TGTGCCAGCAGCCAAGATCGAGTACCGGGAGATGAGCAGTTCTTC | CASSQDRVPGDEQFF | - | TRBV4-2 | once | TRBJ2-1
TGTGCCAGCAGGCTGACAGGGAGGAGCTCTGGGGCCAACGTCCTGACTTTC | CASRLTGRSSGANVLTF | - | TRBV7-2 | - | TRBJ2-6
TGTGCCAGCAACAGGCTACCTGCTGGAAACACCATATATTTT | CASNRLPAGNTIYF | - | TRBV28 | - | TRBJ1-3
TGTGCCGGGGAAGTGGGAGCGGCCGGGGAGCTGTTTTTT | CAGEVGAAGELFF | - | TRBV30 | - | TRBJ2-2
TGCGCCAGCAGCTTACAATACGAGCAGTACTTC | CASSLQYEQYF | - | TRBV5-1 | - | TRBJ2-7
TGTGCCTGGAGTCGACAGGGCCTAAGTGAAGCTTTCTTT | CAWSRQGLSEAFF | TRBD1 | TRBV30 | - | TRBJ1-1
TGTGCCAGCAGTGTCAGGGGTCTCAACACCGGGGAGCTGTTTTTT | CASSVRGLNTGELFF | - | TRBV27 | few | TRBJ2-2
TGTGCCAGCAGCGGCCGGACAGGGGTAACTGAAGCTTTCTTT | CASSGRTGVTEAFF | TRBD1 | TRBV7-8 | - | TRBJ1-1
TGTGCCAGCAGTGACCCGGGAGCGAGAGAGACCCAGTACTTC | CASSDPGARETQYF | - | TRBV6-1 | - | TRBJ2-5
TGTGCCAGCAGCTTGGCCGGGGCGGGAGGCCGCACAGATACGCAGTATTTT | CASSLAGAGGRTDTQYF | TRBD2 | TRBV5-4 | few | TRBJ2-3
TGTGCCAGCTCAACTACGACAGGGGGCAGCGCGTACGAGCAGTACTTC | CASSTTTGGSAYEQYF | TRBD1 | TRBV18 | - | TRBJ2-7
TGCGCCAGCAGCCGGGCGGGGGTATATGGCTACACCTTC | CASSRAGVYGYTF | - | TRBV4-3 | - | TRBJ1-2
TGTGCCAGCAGCGTAGATCCTAGCGGGAAGACAGATACGCAGTATTTT | CASSVDPSGKTDTQYF | TRBD2 | TRBV9 | few | TRBJ2-3
TGTGCCAGCAGTCACAAAACGCGTCTAGCGTACAATGAGCAGTTCTTC | CASSHKTRLAYNEQFF | - | TRBV25-1 | - | TRBJ2-1
TGCAGTGGAAAGCGGGAGCTTGAGCAGTTCTTC | CSGKRELEQFF | TRBD2 | TRBV20-1 | - | TRBJ2-1
TGTGCCAGCAGTGACCTAGGCGGGGGTTCCAGGGAGCAGTTCTTC | CASSDLGGGSREQFF | TRBD2 | TRBV6-1 | few | TRBJ2-1
TGTGCCAGCAGCCTAGAGGGACAAACGTCAAATACGCAGTATTTT | CASSLEGQTSNTQYF | - | TRBV7-2 | - | TRBJ2-3
TGCGCCAGCAGCGGGACAGGGGGGAATGAAAAACTGTTTTTT | CASSGTGGNEKLFF | TRBD1 | TRBV5-1 | - | TRBJ1-4
TGTGCCAGCAGTGAGTCCGGGACTCTGAACACTGAAGCTTTCTTT | CASSESGTLNTEAFF | - | TRBV25-1 | - | TRBJ1-1
TGTGCCTGGAGCTCATTCGGGTCGTTCAGGGGCGAATCTACCGGGGAGCTGTTTTTT | CAWSSFGSFRGESTGELFF | - | TRBV30 | few | TRBJ2-2
TGTGCCTGGAGGGGACTAGCGACCGGGGAGCTGTTTTTT | CAWRGLATGELFF | TRBD2 | TRBV30 | - | TRBJ2-2
TGTGCCAGCAGCTTGGGTTGGACAGGGGGCTATGAGCAGTTCTTC | CASSLGWTGGYEQFF | TRBD1 | TRBV5-4 | few | TRBJ2-1
TGTGCCAGCAGTCGTAACAGAGGGGGCGACGAGCAGTACTTC | CASSRNRGGDEQYF | TRBD1 | TRBV11-2 | few | TRBJ2-7
TGTGCCAGCAGTGACTGGACAGGGAAAGGCGAGCAGTACTTC | CASSDWTGKGEQYF | TRBD1 | TRBV6-5 | few | TRBJ2-7
TGTGCCAGCAGATATGGGACAGTAAAAGAAGCTTTCTTT | CASRYGTVKEAFF | TRBD1 | TRBV6-1 | - | TRBJ1-1
TGTGCCAGCTCACCACCCCGGGAGGGCACAGATACGCAGTATTTT | CASSPPREGTDTQYF | TRBD2 | TRBV18 | medium-sized | TRBJ2-3